Below, 9 T cell receptor beta chains from the same sample are listed, as sequenced in a study of cytomegalovirus exposure and HLA in healthy donors. With 60 Vbeta and 13 Jbeta primers, the PCR was carried out. Clones were sequenced by immunoSEQ multiplex PCR, and TCRdb holds only the in-frame ones, with some missing. This sample carries some 130,000 clones, around 80% of them seen once, and the ten largest clones take around 1.9%. The sequenced material came from PBMCs. These receptors originate from a woman aged 45-59 years in good health and CMV-seronegative.

The CDR3 nucleotides read TGCGCCAGCAGCCACGCAGGCCGTTCCTACGAGCAGTACTTC. This encodes CASSHAGRSYEQYF. The rearrangement uses TRBV5-1 and TRBJ2-7; D unresolved. Germline V gene sequence: CDR1 SGHRS, CDR2 YFSETQ. The CDR3 sequence is 14 residues long. V was pared by 4 bases and J by 1 base, with 12 bases between.

This chain uses TRBV14 with TRBJ2-1, with 9 bases lining up with TRBD2. Germline CDR1 is SGHDN and CDR2 is FVKESK. V lost 4 bases, J lost 4 bases, and 14 bases stayed unmatched. This CDR3 is built from 18 residues. The CDR3 spells CASSPRLAGVLIYNEQFF. CDR3 in DNA: TGTGCCAGCAGCCCCCGGTTAGCGGGAGTCCTAATTTACAATGAGCAGTTCTTC.

This clone came up once. The gene calls are TRBV12-5 and TRBJ2-2, with a tentative D call TRBD2 (6 bases). V shed 4 bases and J shed 7 bases, with 7 bases lying between them. The CDR3 is 12 residues long. CDR1 and CDR2 (germline): LGHNT, FRNRAP. In DNA, the CDR3 is TGTGCTAGTGGTTCTAGCGTCGGGGAGCTGTTTTTT. Protein: CASGSSVGELFF.

The chain has TRBV28 and TRBJ1-4; D is perhaps TRBD1 (5 bases). V gave up 8 bases and J gave up 0 bases, with 10 bases separating them. Germline-derived CDR1 and CDR2 are MDHEN and SYDVKM. CDR3 size: 14 residues. CDR3 DNA sequence: TGTGCCAGCCTAGACAGTACAACTAATGAAAAACTGTTTTTT. Protein sequence: CASLDSTTNEKLFF.

This chain links TRBV4-3 with TRBJ2-3, with TRBD2 as a possible D gene (6 bases). From germline, CDR1 is LGHNA and CDR2 YSLEER. V was clipped by 0 bases and J by 13 bases, with 14 bases between them. The CDR3 runs 13 residues. CDR3 bases: TGCGCCAGCAGCCAAGATTGGGAGACTAGGGAGTATTTT. This encodes CASSQDWETREYF.

This rearrangement joins TRBV2 to TRBJ2-5, with D possibly matching TRBD2 (6 bases). Trimming cost V 5 bases and J 2 bases, with 15 bases left between them. CDR1 and CDR2 (germline): SNHLY, FYNNEI. The CDR3 has 15 amino acids. The CDR3 loop is CASSLGSGEQETQYF. The CDR3 nucleotides are TGTGCCAGCAGTCTCGGGAGCGGAGAACAAGAGACCCAGTACTTC.

The CDR3 reads CASSQEVRGYYGYTF. The CDR3 nucleotides read TGTGCCAGCAGCCAAGAAGTTAGGGGGTACTATGGCTACACCTTC. The V gene is TRBV4-2, the J gene TRBJ1-2; weak D call: TRBD1 (6 bases). Germline CDR1 LGHNA, CDR2 YNFKEQ. This CDR3 region has 15 residues. Between the trimmed V and J ends, which lost 0 bases and 3 bases, there was a span of 11 bases.

This rearrangement joins TRBV28 to TRBJ1-4; 12 nucleotides align to TRBD1. V gave up 6 bases and J gave up 2 bases; unmatched junction bases: 1. The germline V gene encodes CDR1 MDHEN and CDR2 SYDVKM. The length of the CDR3 is 15 residues. This CDR3 is CASRGQGATNEKLFF. In nucleotides, the CDR3 is TGTGCCAGCAGGGGACAGGGGGCGACTAATGAAAAACTGTTTTTT.

V usage is TRBV9 and J usage is TRBJ1-1, with D possibly matching TRBD1 (6 bases). CDR1 is SGDLS and CDR2 is YYNGEE in the germline V gene. Trimming shortened V by 0 bases and J by 8 bases, and 11 bases separated the two germline ends. There are 13 residues in the CDR3. The CDR3 reads CASSVVETGEAFF. The CDR3 DNA is TGTGCCAGCAGCGTAGTCGAGACAGGAGAAGCTTTCTTT.